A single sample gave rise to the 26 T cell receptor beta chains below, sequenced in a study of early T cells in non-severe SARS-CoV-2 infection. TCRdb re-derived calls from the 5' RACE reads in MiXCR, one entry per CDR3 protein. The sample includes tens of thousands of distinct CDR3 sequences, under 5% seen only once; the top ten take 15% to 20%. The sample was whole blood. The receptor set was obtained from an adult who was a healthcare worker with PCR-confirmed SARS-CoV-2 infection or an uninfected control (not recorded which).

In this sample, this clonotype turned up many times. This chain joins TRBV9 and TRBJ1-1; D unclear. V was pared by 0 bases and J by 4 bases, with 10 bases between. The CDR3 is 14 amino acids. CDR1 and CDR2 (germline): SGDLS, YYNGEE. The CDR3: CASSVGMAGTEAFF. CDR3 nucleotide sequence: TGTGCCAGCAGCGTAGGGATGGCGGGCACTGAAGCTTTCTTT.

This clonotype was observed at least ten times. The CDR3 DNA reads TGTGCCAGCAATTTAGGCCTTGGCTACACCTTC. Its translation: CASNLGLGYTF. This rearrangement joins TRBV2 to TRBJ1-2; D remains ambiguous. The CDR3 consists of 11 residues. Germline V gene data show CDR1 as SNHLY and CDR2 as FYNNEI. V was cut by 7 bases and J by 7 bases, with 10 bases left in between.

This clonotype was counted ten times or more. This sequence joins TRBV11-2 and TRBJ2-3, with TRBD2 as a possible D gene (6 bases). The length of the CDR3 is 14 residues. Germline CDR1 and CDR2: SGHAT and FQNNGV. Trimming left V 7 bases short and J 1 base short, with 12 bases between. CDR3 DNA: TGTGCCAGCACCTCCTCGGGGGGCACAGATACGCAGTATTTT. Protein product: CASTSSGGTDTQYF.

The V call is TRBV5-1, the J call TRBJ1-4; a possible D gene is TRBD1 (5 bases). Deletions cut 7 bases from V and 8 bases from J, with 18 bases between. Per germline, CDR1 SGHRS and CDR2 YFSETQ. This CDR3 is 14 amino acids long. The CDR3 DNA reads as TGCGCCAGCTGTCCTCAGGGCGAGGAAGAAAAACTGTTTTTT. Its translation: CASCPQGEEEKLFF.

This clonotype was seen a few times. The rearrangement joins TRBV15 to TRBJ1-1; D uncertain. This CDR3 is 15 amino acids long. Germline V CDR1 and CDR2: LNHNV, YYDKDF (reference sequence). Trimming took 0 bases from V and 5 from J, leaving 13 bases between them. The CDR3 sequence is CATSRDRGLRTEAFF. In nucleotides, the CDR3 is TGTGCCACCAGCAGAGATCGTGGGCTGCGGACTGAAGCTTTCTTT. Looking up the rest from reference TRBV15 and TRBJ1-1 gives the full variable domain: DAMVIQNPRYQVTQFGKPVTLSCSQTLNHNVMYWYQQKSSQAPKLLFHYYDKDFNNEADTPDNFQSRRPNTSFCFLDIRSPGLGDTAMYLCATSRDRGLRTEAFFGQGTRLTVV.

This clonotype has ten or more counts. CDR3 nucleotide sequence: TGCAGTGCCCCTCCGGGCACGGAGGATGAAAAACTGTTTTTT. This gives the protein CSAPPGTEDEKLFF. The chain employs TRBV20-1 and TRBJ1-4; D gene uncertain. The germline V gene has CDR1 DFQATT and CDR2 SNEGSKA (reference sequence). V was shortened by 6 bases and J by 6 bases, with 17 bases between the two germline ends. The CDR3 covers 14 residues.

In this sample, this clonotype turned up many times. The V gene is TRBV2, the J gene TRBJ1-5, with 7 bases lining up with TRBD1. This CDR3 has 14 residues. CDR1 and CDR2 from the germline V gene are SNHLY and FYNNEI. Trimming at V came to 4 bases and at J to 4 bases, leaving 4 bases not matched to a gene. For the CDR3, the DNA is TGTGCCAGCAGTGCGACAGGGTTGAATCAGCCCCAGCATTTT. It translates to CASSATGLNQPQHF.

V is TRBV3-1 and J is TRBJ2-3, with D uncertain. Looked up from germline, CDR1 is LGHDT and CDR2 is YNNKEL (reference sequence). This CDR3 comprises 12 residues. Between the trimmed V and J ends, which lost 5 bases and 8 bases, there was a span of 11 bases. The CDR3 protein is CASSGSGRTQYF. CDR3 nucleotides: TGTGCCAGCAGCGGATCTGGACGTACGCAGTATTTT.

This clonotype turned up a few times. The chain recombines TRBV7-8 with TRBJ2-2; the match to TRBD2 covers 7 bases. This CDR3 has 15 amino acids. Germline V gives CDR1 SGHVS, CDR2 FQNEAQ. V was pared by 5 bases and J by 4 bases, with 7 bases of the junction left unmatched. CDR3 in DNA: TGTGCCAGCAGCAAGATCGGGGGGACCACCGGGGAGCTGTTTTTT. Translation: CASSKIGGTTGELFF. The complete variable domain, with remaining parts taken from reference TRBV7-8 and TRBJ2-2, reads GAGVSQSPRYKVAKRGQDVALRCDPISGHVSLFWYQQALGQGPEFLTYFQNEAQLDKSGLPSDRFFAERPEGSVSTLKIQRTQQEDSAVYLCASSKIGGTTGELFFGEGSRLTVL.

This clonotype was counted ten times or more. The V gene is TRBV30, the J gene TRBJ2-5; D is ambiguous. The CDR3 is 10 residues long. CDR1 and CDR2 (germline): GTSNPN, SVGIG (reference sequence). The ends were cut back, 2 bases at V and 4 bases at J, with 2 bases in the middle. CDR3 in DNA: TGTGCCTGGAGTAGAGAGACCCAGTACTTC. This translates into CAWSRETQYF.

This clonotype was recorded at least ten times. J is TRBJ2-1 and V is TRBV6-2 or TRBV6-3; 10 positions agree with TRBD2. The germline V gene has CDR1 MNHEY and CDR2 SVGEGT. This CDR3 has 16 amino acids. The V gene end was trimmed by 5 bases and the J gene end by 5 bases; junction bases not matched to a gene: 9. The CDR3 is CASSGELAGANNEQFF. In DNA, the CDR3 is TGTGCCAGCAGTGGGGAGCTAGCGGGGGCAAACAATGAGCAGTTCTTC.

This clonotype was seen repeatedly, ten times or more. CDR3 in amino acids: CASSTFDRDNEQFF. For the CDR3, the DNA is TGTGCCAGCAGCACATTCGACAGGGACAATGAGCAGTTCTTC. The chain carries TRBV9 and TRBJ2-1; 7 positions agree with TRBD1. The germline CDR1 and CDR2 sequences are SGDLS and YYNGEE. This CDR3 has 14 amino acids. Losses at the gene ends were 4 bases for V and 5 bases for J; bases not matched to a gene: 6.

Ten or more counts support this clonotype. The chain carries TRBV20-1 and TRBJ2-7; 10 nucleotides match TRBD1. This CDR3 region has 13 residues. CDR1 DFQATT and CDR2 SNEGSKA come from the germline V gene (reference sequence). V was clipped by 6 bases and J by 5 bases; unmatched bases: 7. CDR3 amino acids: CSAPGQGSHEQYF. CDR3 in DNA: TGCAGTGCCCCGGGACAGGGGAGCCACGAGCAGTACTTC.

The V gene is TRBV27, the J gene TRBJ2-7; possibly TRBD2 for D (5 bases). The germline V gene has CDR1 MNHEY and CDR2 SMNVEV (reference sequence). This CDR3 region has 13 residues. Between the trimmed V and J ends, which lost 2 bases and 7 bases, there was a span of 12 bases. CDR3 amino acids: CASSLMGSGEQYF. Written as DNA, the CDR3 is TGTGCCAGCAGTTTAATGGGGTCGGGAGAGCAGTACTTC.

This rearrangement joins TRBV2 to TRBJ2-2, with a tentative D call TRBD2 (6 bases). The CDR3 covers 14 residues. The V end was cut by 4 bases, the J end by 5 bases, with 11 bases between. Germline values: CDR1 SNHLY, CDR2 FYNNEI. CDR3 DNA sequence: TGTGCCAGCAGTGTTGGCCGGGGGACCGGGGAGCTGTTTTTT. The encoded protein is CASSVGRGTGELFF.

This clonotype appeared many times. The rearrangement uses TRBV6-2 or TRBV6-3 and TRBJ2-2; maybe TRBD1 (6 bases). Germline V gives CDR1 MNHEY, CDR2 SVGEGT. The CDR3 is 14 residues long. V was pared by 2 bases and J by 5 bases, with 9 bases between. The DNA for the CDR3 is TGTGCCAGCAGTTACGGACAGAAGACCGGGGAGCTGTTTTTT. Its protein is CASSYGQKTGELFF.

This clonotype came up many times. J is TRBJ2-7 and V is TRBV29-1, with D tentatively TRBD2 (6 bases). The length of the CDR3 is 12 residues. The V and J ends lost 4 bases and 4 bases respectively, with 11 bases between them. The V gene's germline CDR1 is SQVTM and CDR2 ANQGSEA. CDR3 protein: CSVANGGYEQYF. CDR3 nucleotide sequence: TGCAGCGTTGCAAACGGGGGATACGAGCAGTACTTC.

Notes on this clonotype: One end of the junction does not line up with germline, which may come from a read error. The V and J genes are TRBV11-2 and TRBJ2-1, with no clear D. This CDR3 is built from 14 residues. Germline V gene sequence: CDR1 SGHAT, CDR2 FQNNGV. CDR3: CASTLGFRSNEQFF. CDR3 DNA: TGTGCCAGCACCTTAGGTTTTAGGAGCAATGAGCAGTTCTTC.

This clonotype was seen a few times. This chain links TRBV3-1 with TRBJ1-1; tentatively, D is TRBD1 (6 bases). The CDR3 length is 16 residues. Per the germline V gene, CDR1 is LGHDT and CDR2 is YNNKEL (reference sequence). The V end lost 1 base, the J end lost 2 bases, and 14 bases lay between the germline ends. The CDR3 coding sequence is TGTGCCAGCAGCCAAGGGGGAGGGGGTTTTAACACTGAAGCTTTCTTT. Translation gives CASSQGGGGFNTEAFF.

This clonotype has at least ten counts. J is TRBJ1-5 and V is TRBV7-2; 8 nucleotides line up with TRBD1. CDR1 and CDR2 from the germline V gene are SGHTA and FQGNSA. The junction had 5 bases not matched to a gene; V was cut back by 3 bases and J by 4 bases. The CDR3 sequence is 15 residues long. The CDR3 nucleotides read TGTGCCAGCAGCTTGGGGGGACAGGTGAATCAGCCCCAGCATTTT. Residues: CASSLGGQVNQPQHF. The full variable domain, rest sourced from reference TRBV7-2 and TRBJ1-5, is GAGVSQSPSNKVTEKGKDVELRCDPISGHTALYWYRQSLGQGLEFLIYFQGNSAPDKSGLPSDRFSAERTGGSVSTLTIQRTQQEDSAVYLCASSLGGQVNQPQHFGDGTRLSIL.

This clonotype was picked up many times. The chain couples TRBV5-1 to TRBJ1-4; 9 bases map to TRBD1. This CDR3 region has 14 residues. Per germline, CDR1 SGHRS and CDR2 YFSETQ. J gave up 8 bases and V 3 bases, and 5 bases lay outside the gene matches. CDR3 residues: CASSSGQGLEKLFF. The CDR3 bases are TGCGCCAGCAGCTCGGGACAGGGTTTGGAAAAACTGTTTTTT.

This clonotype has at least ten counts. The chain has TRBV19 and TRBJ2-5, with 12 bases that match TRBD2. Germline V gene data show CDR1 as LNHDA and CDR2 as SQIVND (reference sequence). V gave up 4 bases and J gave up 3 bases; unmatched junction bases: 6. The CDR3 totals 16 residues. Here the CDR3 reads CASSTASGGAEETQYF. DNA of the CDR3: TGTGCCAGTAGTACGGCTAGCGGGGGGGCAGAAGAGACCCAGTACTTC.

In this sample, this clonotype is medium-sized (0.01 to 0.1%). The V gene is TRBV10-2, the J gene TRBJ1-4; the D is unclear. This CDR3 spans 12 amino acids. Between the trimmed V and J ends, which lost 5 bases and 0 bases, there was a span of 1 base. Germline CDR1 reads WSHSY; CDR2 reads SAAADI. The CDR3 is CASSTTNEKLFF. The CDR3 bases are TGCGCCAGCAGTACAACTAATGAAAAACTGTTTTTT.

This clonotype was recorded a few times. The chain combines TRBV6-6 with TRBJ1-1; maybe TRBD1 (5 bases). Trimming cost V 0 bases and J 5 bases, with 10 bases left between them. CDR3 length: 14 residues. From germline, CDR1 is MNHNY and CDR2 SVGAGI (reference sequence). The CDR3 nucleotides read TGTGCCAGCAGTTACTCGCCGGGGACGACTGAAGCTTTCTTT. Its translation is CASSYSPGTTEAFF.

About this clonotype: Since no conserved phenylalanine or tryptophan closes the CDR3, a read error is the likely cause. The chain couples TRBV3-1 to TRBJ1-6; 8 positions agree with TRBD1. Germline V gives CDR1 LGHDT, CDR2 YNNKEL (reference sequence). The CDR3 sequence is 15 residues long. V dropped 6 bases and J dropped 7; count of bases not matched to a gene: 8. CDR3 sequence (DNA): TGTGCCAGCAGGCATATACAGGGGGACAATTCACCCCTCCACTTG. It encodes CASRHIQGDNSPLHL.

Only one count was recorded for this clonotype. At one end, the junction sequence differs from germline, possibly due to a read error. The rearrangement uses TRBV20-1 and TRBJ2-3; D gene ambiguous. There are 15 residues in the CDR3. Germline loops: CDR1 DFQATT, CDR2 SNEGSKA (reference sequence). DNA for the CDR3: TGCACTGCTAGAGATAGTGGCACCAGCACAGATACGCAGTATTTT. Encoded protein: CTARDSGTSTDTQYF.